The present entry profiles one T cell receptor (beta chain) with its context. The target antigen is unknown. V was cut by 1 base and J by 2 bases, with 9 bases left in between. The CDR3 runs 15 residues. Germline loops: CDR1 LGHDT, CDR2 YNNKEL (reference sequence). Sequencing used immunoSEQ multiplex PCR; TCRdb keeps in-frame clones, though not all of them. In the table there are more than 85,000 clones, 70% to 90% of which are singletons. The data belong to a study of T cell responses to AZD1222 COVID-19 vaccine. Notes on the study in general: Two AZD1222 administrations were followed by greater Spike-specific TCR breadth and depth.

The TCR sequence derives from an adult in good health. Sample: peripheral blood, taken on day 0 of AZD1222 vaccination. The chain employs TRBV3-1 (or the pseudogene TRBV3-2) and TRBJ2-1; TRBD1 might be the D (5 bases). CDR3: CASSQGTTAYNEQFF. CDR3 nucleotides: TGTGCCAGCAGCCAAGGGACAACAGCCTACAATGAGCAGTTCTTC.